This TCR beta chain was identified in a study of PD-L1 blockade in urothelial cancer. Study-wide context: The patients' atezolizumab therapy, 1,200 mg intravenously every 3 weeks, started at some point between 2013 and 2014.

V lost 0 bases and J lost 4, with 18 bases in between. The germline CDR1 and CDR2 sequences are SGHRS and YFSETQ. This CDR3 contains 17 residues. Time point of the sample: pretreatment peripheral blood. The repertoire was sequenced with immunoSEQ multiplex PCR; TCRdb's copy has only in-frame clones and lacks some. This table holds tens of thousands of clones, 70% to 90% found once. This clonotype was obtained from a man aged 35 to 55 with urothelial cancer. The chain couples TRBV5-1 to TRBJ2-3; a weak D match, TRBD1 (7 bases). The sample was PBMCs, taken around atezolizumab (anti-PD-L1) treatment. This CDR3 is CASSLASRGVFPDTQYF. CDR3 nucleotide sequence: TGCGCCAGCAGCTTGGCGTCCAGGGGGGTTTTCCCAGATACGCAGTATTTT.